This is a list of T cell receptor beta chains from one sample in a study of T cells in Graves' hyperthyroidism and ophthalmopathy. TCRdb itself ran the multiplex PCR reads through MiXCR, one entry per CDR3 protein. In the table there are approximately 560,000 distinct CDR3 sequences, 15% to 18% of which are singletons. Material for sequencing was blood. Receptors originate from a woman aged 25 to 45 with Graves' hyperthyroidism. CDR3s include the opening cysteine and the closing phenylalanine or tryptophan. The order of the fields is clone size, V gene, J gene, D gene, CDR3 DNA, CDR3 protein. The D gene is left open where the match is weak. Part of the rows lack a size; the others show once, few, many or a class for expanded clones.

clone_size: .
v_call: TRBV11-1
j_call: TRBJ2-2
d_call: .
cdr3_nt: TGTGCCAGCAGCATTACCAATGCCGGGGAGCTGTTTTTT
cdr3_aa: CASSITNAGELFF

clone_size: many
v_call: TRBV11-2
j_call: TRBJ1-4
d_call: .
cdr3_nt: TGTGCCAGCAGACAAGGGGACAAAATGGAAAAACTGTTTTTT
cdr3_aa: CASRQGDKMEKLFF

clone_size: .
v_call: TRBV7-2
j_call: TRBJ2-7
d_call: TRBD1
cdr3_nt: TGTGCCAGCAGCTTAGTTGGGACAGGGGACTACGAGCAGTACTTC
cdr3_aa: CASSLVGTGDYEQYF

clone_size: .
v_call: TRBV4-1
j_call: TRBJ2-1
d_call: .
cdr3_nt: TGCGCCAGCAGCCAATTGTACCGTTACAATGAGCAGTTCTTC
cdr3_aa: CASSQLYRYNEQFF

clone_size: .
v_call: TRBV20-1
j_call: TRBJ2-7
d_call: TRBD2
cdr3_nt: TGCAGTGCTAGAGATTTGACTAGCGGGAGGACCTACGAGCAGTACTTC
cdr3_aa: CSARDLTSGRTYEQYF

clone_size: many
v_call: TRBV7-2
j_call: TRBJ2-2
d_call: .
cdr3_nt: TGTGCCAGCAGCTTACCCGAAGACCACACCGGGGAGCTGTTTTTT
cdr3_aa: CASSLPEDHTGELFF

clone_size: .
v_call: TRBV19
j_call: TRBJ1-6
d_call: TRBD1
cdr3_nt: TGTGCCAGTAAGGACAGGGATGACTCACCCCTCCACTTT
cdr3_aa: CASKDRDDSPLHF

clone_size: .
v_call: TRBV9
j_call: TRBJ2-1
d_call: TRBD1
cdr3_nt: TGTGCCAGCAGCACTGGACAGGGCTATGAGCAGTTCTTC
cdr3_aa: CASSTGQGYEQFF

clone_size: many
v_call: TRBV5-1
j_call: TRBJ2-2
d_call: .
cdr3_nt: TGCGCCAGCAGCGCCGGGTCGACGAACACCGGGGAGCTGTTTTTT
cdr3_aa: CASSAGSTNTGELFF

clone_size: many
v_call: TRBV20-1
j_call: TRBJ2-2
d_call: TRBD2
cdr3_nt: TGCAGTGCTAGAGACCCGACTAGCGGGAACACCGGGGAGCTGTTTTTT
cdr3_aa: CSARDPTSGNTGELFF

clone_size: few
v_call: TRBV19
j_call: TRBJ2-1
d_call: TRBD2
cdr3_nt: TGTGCCAGTAGTATTGTAGCGGGAGGGCTATACAATGAGCAGTTCTTC
cdr3_aa: CASSIVAGGLYNEQFF

clone_size: .
v_call: TRBV20-1
j_call: TRBJ1-5
d_call: TRBD1
cdr3_nt: TGCAGTGCTACCCGGGGACAGTGGGATCAGCCCCAGCATTTT
cdr3_aa: CSATRGQWDQPQHF

clone_size: .
v_call: TRBV6-4
j_call: TRBJ2-1
d_call: .
cdr3_nt: TGTGCCAGCAGAAAGGACGGAGACAATGAGCAGTTCTTC
cdr3_aa: CASRKDGDNEQFF

clone_size: few
v_call: TRBV6-2/TRBV6-3
j_call: TRBJ2-1
d_call: TRBD1
cdr3_nt: TGTGCCAGCAGTGACGGGACAGGGGGCGCGAATGAGCAGTTCTTC
cdr3_aa: CASSDGTGGANEQFF

clone_size: many
v_call: TRBV27
j_call: TRBJ2-3
d_call: TRBD2
cdr3_nt: TGTGCCAGCAGTTTCGCGGGACTAGCGGGACATACGCAGTATTTT
cdr3_aa: CASSFAGLAGHTQYF

clone_size: many
v_call: TRBV29-1
j_call: TRBJ2-7
d_call: .
cdr3_nt: TGCAGCGTTGAAGACAGCGAGTACTACGAGCAGTACTTC
cdr3_aa: CSVEDSEYYEQYF

clone_size: .
v_call: TRBV29-1
j_call: TRBJ2-7
d_call: .
cdr3_nt: TGCAGCGTTGTTTTCAGCTACGAGCAGTACTTC
cdr3_aa: CSVVFSYEQYF

clone_size: few
v_call: TRBV19
j_call: TRBJ1-1
d_call: .
cdr3_nt: TGTGCCAGTAGTTCCTGGGCTCGGGCGGACACTGAAGCTTTCTTT
cdr3_aa: CASSSWARADTEAFF

clone_size: many
v_call: TRBV7-2
j_call: TRBJ2-1
d_call: TRBD1
cdr3_nt: TGTGCCAGCAGCTTCCGGACAGGAAGCCTCTCCTACAATGAGCAGTTCTTC
cdr3_aa: CASSFRTGSLSYNEQFF

clone_size: many
v_call: TRBV2
j_call: TRBJ2-3
d_call: TRBD2
cdr3_nt: TGTGCCAGCAGCCTGACTAGCGTCCGTGGAGATACGCAGTATTTT
cdr3_aa: CASSLTSVRGDTQYF

clone_size: many
v_call: TRBV5-1
j_call: TRBJ2-7
d_call: TRBD2
cdr3_nt: TGCGCCAGCAGCTTAGTTCTAGCGGGAGGATTGGACGAGCAGTACTTC
cdr3_aa: CASSLVLAGGLDEQYF

clone_size: .
v_call: TRBV20-1
j_call: TRBJ2-4
d_call: TRBD2
cdr3_nt: TGCAGTGCCCCCGGCGGGAGCCTAAACATTCAGTACTTC
cdr3_aa: CSAPGGSLNIQYF

clone_size: .
v_call: TRBV7-9
j_call: TRBJ2-7
d_call: TRBD1
cdr3_nt: TGTGCCAGCAGCCAGAGGACAGGAGACTACGAGCAGTACTTC
cdr3_aa: CASSQRTGDYEQYF

clone_size: .
v_call: TRBV14
j_call: TRBJ2-3
d_call: TRBD2
cdr3_nt: TGTGCCAGCAGCGATCGACTAGCGGGCCTCACAGATACGCAGTATTTT
cdr3_aa: CASSDRLAGLTDTQYF

clone_size: many
v_call: TRBV5-1
j_call: TRBJ2-3
d_call: .
cdr3_nt: TGTGCCAGCAGCCCCGGGGCAGATACGCAGTATTTT
cdr3_aa: CASSPGADTQYF